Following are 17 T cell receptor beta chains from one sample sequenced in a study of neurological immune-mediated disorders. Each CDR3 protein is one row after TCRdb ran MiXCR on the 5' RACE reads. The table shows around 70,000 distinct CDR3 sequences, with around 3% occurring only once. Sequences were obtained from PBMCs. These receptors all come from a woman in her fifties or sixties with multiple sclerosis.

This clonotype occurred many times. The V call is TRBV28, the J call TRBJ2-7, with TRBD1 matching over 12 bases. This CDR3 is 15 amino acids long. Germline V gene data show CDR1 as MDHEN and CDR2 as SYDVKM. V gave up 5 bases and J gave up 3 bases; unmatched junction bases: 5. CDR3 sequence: CASSPGTGGYYEQYV. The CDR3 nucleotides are TGTGCCAGCAGTCCGGGGACAGGGGGCTACTACGAGCAGTACGTC.

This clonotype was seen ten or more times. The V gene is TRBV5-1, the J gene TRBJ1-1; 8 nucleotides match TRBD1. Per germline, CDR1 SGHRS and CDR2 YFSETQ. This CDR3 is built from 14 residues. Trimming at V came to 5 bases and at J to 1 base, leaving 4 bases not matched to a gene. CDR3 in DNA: TGCGCCAGCAGGTCCGACAGGGGGAACACTGAAGCTTTCTTT. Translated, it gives CASRSDRGNTEAFF.

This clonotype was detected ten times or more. Here the CDR3 DNA reads TGCAGTGCTATCCGAGGGAGCTCCTACAATGAGCAGTTCTTC. This sequence encodes CSAIRGSSYNEQFF. V is TRBV20-1 and J is TRBJ2-1, with D tentatively TRBD2 (5 bases). The V gene's germline CDR1 is DFQATT and CDR2 SNEGSKA (reference sequence). The CDR3 is made up of 14 amino acids. V was trimmed by 4 bases and J by 0 bases, leaving 10 bases between them.

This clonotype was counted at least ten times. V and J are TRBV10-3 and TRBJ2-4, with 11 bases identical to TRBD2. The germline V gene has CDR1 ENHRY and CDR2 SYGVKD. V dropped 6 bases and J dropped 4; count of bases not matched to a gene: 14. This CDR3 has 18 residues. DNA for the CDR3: TGTGCCATCAGCCCTGTACCGGGACTAGCGGCCCAAAAAAACATTCAGTACTTC. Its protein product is CAISPVPGLAAQKNIQYF.

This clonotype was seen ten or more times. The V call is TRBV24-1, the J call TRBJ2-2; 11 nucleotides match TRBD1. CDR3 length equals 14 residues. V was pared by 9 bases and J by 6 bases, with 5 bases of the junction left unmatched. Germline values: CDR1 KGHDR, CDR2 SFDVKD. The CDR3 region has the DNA TGTGCCACCCGTCCGGGACAGGGGGCCGGGGAGCTGTTTTTT. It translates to CATRPGQGAGELFF.

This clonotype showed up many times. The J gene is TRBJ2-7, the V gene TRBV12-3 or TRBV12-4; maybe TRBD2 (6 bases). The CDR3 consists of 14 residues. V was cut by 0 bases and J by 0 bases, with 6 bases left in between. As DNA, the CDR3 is TGTGCCAGCAGTTTAGCGGGACTCTCCTACGAGCAGTACTTC. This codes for CASSLAGLSYEQYF.

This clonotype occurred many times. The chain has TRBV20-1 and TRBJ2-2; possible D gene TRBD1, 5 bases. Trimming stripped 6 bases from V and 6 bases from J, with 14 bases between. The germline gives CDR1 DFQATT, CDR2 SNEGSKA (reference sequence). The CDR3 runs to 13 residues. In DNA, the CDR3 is TGCAGTGCAAGTAGGGTGGGGCCCGGGGAGCTGTTTTTT. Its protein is CSASRVGPGELFF.

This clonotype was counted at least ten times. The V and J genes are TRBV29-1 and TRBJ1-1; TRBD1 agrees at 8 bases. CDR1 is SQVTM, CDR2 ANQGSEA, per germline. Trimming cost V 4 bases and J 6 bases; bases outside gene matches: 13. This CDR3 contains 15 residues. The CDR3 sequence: CSVGNRGGWEPEAFF. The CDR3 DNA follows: TGCAGCGTTGGGAACAGGGGGGGTTGGGAACCTGAAGCTTTCTTT.

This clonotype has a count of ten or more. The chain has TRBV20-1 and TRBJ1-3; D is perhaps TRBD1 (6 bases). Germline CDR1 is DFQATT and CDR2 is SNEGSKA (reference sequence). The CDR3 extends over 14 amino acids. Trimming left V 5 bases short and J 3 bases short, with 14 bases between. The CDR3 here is CSALQGTLGNTIYF. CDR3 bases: TGCAGTGCTTTACAGGGTACCCTTGGAAACACCATATATTTT.

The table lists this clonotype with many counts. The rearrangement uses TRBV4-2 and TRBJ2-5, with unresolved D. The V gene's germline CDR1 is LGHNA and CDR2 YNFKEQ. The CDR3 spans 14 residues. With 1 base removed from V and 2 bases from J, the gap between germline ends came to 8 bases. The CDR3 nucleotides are TGTGCCAGCAGCCAAGGGGTAAGGCAAGAGACCCAGTACTTC. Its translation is CASSQGVRQETQYF.

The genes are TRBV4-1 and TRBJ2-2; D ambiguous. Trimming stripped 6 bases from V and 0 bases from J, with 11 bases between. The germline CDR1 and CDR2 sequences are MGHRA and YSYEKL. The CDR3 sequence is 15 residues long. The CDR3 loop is CASSRALANTGELFF. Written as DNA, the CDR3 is TGCGCCAGCAGTCGCGCCCTGGCGAACACCGGGGAGCTGTTTTTT.

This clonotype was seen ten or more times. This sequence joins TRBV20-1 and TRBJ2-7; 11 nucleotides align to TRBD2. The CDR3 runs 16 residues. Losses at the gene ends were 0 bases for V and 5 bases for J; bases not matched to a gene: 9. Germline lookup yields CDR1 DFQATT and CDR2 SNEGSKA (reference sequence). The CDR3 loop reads CSARDSASGRLDEQYF. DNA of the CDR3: TGCAGTGCTAGAGATTCGGCTAGCGGGAGGTTAGACGAGCAGTACTTC.

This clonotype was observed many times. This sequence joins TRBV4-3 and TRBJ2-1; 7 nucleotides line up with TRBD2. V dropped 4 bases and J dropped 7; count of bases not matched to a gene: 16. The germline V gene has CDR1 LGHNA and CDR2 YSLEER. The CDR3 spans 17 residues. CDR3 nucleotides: TGCGCCAGCAGCCGGAACCGACTCCGGGACTATCTAAATGAGCAGTTCTTC. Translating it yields CASSRNRLRDYLNEQFF.

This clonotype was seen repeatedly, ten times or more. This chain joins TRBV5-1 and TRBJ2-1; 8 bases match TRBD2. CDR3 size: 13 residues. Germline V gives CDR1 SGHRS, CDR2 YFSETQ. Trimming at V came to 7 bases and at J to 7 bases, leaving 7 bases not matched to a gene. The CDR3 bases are TGCGCCAGCGGGCGGGAGGTCGCGAATGAGCAGTTCTTC. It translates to CASGREVANEQFF.

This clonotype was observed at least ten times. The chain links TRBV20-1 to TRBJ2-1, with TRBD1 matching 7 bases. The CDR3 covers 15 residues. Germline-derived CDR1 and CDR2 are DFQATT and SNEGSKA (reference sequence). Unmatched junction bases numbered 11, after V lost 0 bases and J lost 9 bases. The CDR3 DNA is TGCAGTGCTAGAGATGGTCGACAGGGAACGACTGAGCAGTTCTTC. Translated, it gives CSARDGRQGTTEQFF.

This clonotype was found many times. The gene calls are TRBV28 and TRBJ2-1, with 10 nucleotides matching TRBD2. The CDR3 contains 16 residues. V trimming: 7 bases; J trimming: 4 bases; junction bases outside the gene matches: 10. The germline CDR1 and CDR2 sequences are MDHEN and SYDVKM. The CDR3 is CASKGGASGRYNEQFF. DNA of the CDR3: TGTGCCAGCAAGGGGGGGGCTAGCGGGAGATACAATGAGCAGTTCTTC.

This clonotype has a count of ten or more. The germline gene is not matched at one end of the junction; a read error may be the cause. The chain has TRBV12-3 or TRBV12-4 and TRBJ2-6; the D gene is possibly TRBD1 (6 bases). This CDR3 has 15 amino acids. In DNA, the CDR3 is TGTGCCAGCAGATTACAGGGCTCTGTGGCCAACGTCCTGACTTTC. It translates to CASRLQGSVANVLTF.